This TCR beta chain was identified during a study of spatial heterogeneity in lung cancer. Study at large: Detected sequences consistently included more beta-chain ones than alpha-chain ones. Findings and limits, study-wide: Tumor mutation count correlated with how many alpha and beta TCRs expanded intratumorally.

In its sample, this clonotype is medium-sized (0.01 to 0.1%). Its antigen remains unidentified. Time point described: sample taken at primary tumor resection. Sequencing covered unsorted whole RNA taken from tumor, nontumor lung or frozen PBMC. V dropped 0 bases and J dropped 10 bases, with 10 bases sitting between them. Germline CDR1 is LNHNV and CDR2 is YYDKDF (reference sequence). The CDR3 runs 12 residues. TCRdb fed the 5' RACE reads into MiXCR, producing one record per CDR3 protein. The data show over 8,500 distinct CDR3 sequences, more than 13% seen once. The sample in question was lung tumor tissue, obtained at surgery. The rearrangement joins TRBV15 to TRBJ2-7; no firm D call. This TCR was recovered from a male donor with early-stage non-small cell lung cancer. The CDR3 nucleotides read TGTGCCACCAGCAGAGATTACGGGTTCCAGTACTTC. Its protein is CATSRDYGFQYF.